What follows are 23 T cell receptor beta chains derived from one specimen sequenced in a study of CD8 T cells in ankylosing spondylitis. What these receptors recognize is not known. Each CDR3 protein gets one entry after TCRdb re-called the 5' RACE reads with MiXCR. The sample records a few hundred thousand distinct CDR3 sequences, more than 20% being singletons. Study results and limitations: Characteristic of ankylosing spondylitis blood, it appeared, was a TCR beta motif comprising about eight highly homologous variants.

Sequencing input: blood, either unsorted or a sorted T cell fraction (not recorded which). Receptors were obtained from a male donor with ankylosing spondylitis.

In its sample, this clonotype was seen many times. The V gene is TRBV6-1, the J gene TRBJ1-2; the D gene is possibly TRBD1 (6 bases). The V gene's germline CDR1 is MNHNS and CDR2 SASEGT. CDR3 length equals 13 residues. Trimming pared 5 bases from V and 4 bases from J, leaving 11 bases between. The CDR3 sequence: CASSQDSGYGYTF. CDR3 in DNA: TGTGCCAGCAGTCAGGACAGTGGCTATGGCTACACCTTC.

This clonotype came up many times. The chain is built from TRBV29-1 and TRBJ2-1, with 7 bases that match TRBD2. The V gene's germline CDR1 is SQVTM and CDR2 ANQGSEA. The CDR3 has 15 amino acids. J was trimmed by 7 bases and V by 4 bases; bases with no gene match: 13. CDR3 in amino acids: CSVGIGGRGGNEQFF. CDR3 sequence (DNA): TGCAGCGTTGGAATTGGCGGGAGAGGTGGGAATGAGCAGTTCTTC.

This clonotype was seen a few times. The V and J genes are TRBV10-3 and TRBJ2-7; TRBD1 matches at 8 bases. Germline CDR1 is ENHRY and CDR2 is SYGVKD. With 5 bases clipped from V and 1 base from J, the junction kept 1 base outside the gene matches. CDR3 size: 13 residues. Here the CDR3 DNA reads TGTGCCATCAGTTGGACAGGGTCCTACGAGCAGTACTTC. It translates to CAISWTGSYEQYF.

There are many counts of this clonotype. The genes are TRBV29-1 and TRBJ2-1; D is tentatively TRBD1 or TRBD2 (5 bases each). The V gene lost 4 bases and the J gene lost 8 bases, with 12 bases spanning the gap. Per germline, CDR1 SQVTM and CDR2 ANQGSEA. This CDR3 has 12 amino acids. The CDR3 DNA reads TGCAGCGTTGGGCTGAGGGGCGATGAGCAGTTCTTC. Translated: CSVGLRGDEQFF.

The chain recombines TRBV6-5 with TRBJ2-1; D remains unclear. The V gene's germline CDR1 is MNHEY and CDR2 SVGAGI. The CDR3 spans 11 residues. Trimming removed 2 bases at V and 5 bases at J, with 1 base between. The CDR3 loop reads CASSYHNEQFF. The CDR3 DNA follows: TGTGCCAGCAGTTACCACAATGAGCAGTTCTTC.

CDR3 nucleotides: TGCGCCAGCAGCTTGGGTTCCCCAGGGGGAGATACGCAGTATTTT. Amino acids: CASSLGSPGGDTQYF. This chain joins TRBV5-1 and TRBJ2-3, with 7 bases identical to TRBD1. Trimming took 0 bases from V and 5 from J; bases not matched to a gene: 6. CDR1 and CDR2 (germline): SGHRS, YFSETQ. The length of the CDR3 is 15 residues.

This clonotype was detected only a few times. The V gene is TRBV28, the J gene TRBJ2-1, with TRBD2 matching over 8 bases. Germline trimming cut 6 bases from V and 7 bases from J; bases unmatched to any gene: 14. This CDR3 is built from 16 residues. Germline V CDR1 and CDR2: MDHEN, SYDVKM. In DNA, the CDR3 is TGTGCCAGCAGCCCCGGGGTAGCGGGATCAAAGAATGAGCAGTTCTTC. Translating it yields CASSPGVAGSKNEQFF.

This clonotype was found many times. The chain employs TRBV7-8 and TRBJ2-1; 9 nucleotides align to TRBD2. CDR1 is SGHVS and CDR2 is FQNEAQ in the germline V gene. This CDR3 contains 15 residues. Losses at the gene ends were 11 bases for V and 8 bases for J; bases not matched to a gene: 16. In nucleotides, the CDR3 is TGTGCCGTTGTTTGGGCGGGAGGGTCCTGGGATGAGCAGTTCTTC. Translating gives CAVVWAGGSWDEQFF. Filled out from reference TRBV7-8 and TRBJ2-1, the complete variable domain reads GAGVSQSPRYKVAKRGQDVALRCDPISGHVSLFWYQQALGQGPEFLTYFQNEAQLDKSGLPSDRFFAERPEGSVSTLKIQRTQQEDSAVYLCAVVWAGGSWDEQFFGPGTRLTVL.

DNA for the CDR3: TGCAGCGTTGATCTTAGCGGGGTTAACACTGAAGCTTTCTTT. This sequence encodes CSVDLSGVNTEAFF. The J gene is TRBJ1-1, the V gene TRBV29-1; no clear D. The germline CDR1 and CDR2 sequences are SQVTM and ANQGSEA. With 3 bases removed from V and 2 bases from J, the gap between germline ends came to 13 bases. CDR3 length: 14 amino acids.

This clonotype was detected a few times. The J gene is TRBJ2-7, the V gene TRBV7-9, with a weak D call TRBD1 (6 bases). This CDR3 region has 14 residues. CDR1 and CDR2 (germline): SEHNR, FQNEAQ (reference sequence). The ends were cut back, 7 bases at V and 3 bases at J, with 16 bases in the middle. The CDR3 protein is CASTQNGDNYEQYF. CDR3 sequence (DNA): TGTGCCAGCACCCAGAACGGGGACAACTACGAGCAGTACTTC.

This chain connects TRBV4-3 to TRBJ1-2, with a possible D match to TRBD1 (5 bases). Trimming removed 1 base at V and 4 bases at J, with 13 bases between. The CDR3 consists of 15 residues. Germline CDR1 reads LGHNA; CDR2 reads YSLEER. The CDR3 region has the DNA TGCGCCAGCAGCCAAGCCGGGGCAGGGAGCTATGGCTACACCTTC. The encoded protein is CASSQAGAGSYGYTF.

This clonotype occurred a few times. The chain combines TRBV2 with TRBJ2-5; D is unclear. This CDR3 comprises 15 residues. V shed 1 base and J shed 5 bases, with 14 bases lying between them. Germline V gene sequence: CDR1 SNHLY, CDR2 FYNNEI. The DNA for the CDR3 is TGTGCCAGCAGTGAAGGCGTCAGGCCAGAGGAGACCCAGTACTTC. Its protein product is CASSEGVRPEETQYF.

This clonotype has only a few counts. The chain is built from TRBV5-1 and TRBJ2-7; 11 positions agree with TRBD2. Trimming took 3 bases from V and 1 from J; bases not matched to a gene: 6. Germline V gives CDR1 SGHRS, CDR2 YFSETQ. The CDR3 runs 16 residues. The CDR3 nucleotides read TGCGCCAGCAGCTGGGGAGGGACTAGCGGATCCTACGAGCAGTACTTC. Its translation: CASSWGGTSGSYEQYF.

CDR3 protein: CASSLFADTYEQFF. The CDR3 bases are TGTGCCAGCAGCTTGTTTGCAGACACCTATGAGCAGTTCTTC. The genes are TRBV5-6 and TRBJ2-1; D is uncertain. CDR1 and CDR2 (germline): SGHDT, YYEEEE. The CDR3 spans 14 residues. Trimming left V 1 base short and J 8 bases short, with 13 bases between.

This chain links TRBV7-9 with TRBJ2-7; D is ambiguous. V was shortened by 3 bases and J by 5 bases, with 11 bases between the two germline ends. The CDR3 has 13 amino acids. CDR1 is SEHNR, CDR2 FQNEAQ, per germline (reference sequence). This CDR3 reads CASSLAGRDEQYF. CDR3 DNA: TGTGCCAGCAGCTTGGCAGGAAGAGACGAGCAGTACTTC.

V and J are TRBV20-1 and TRBJ1-5; D perhaps matches TRBD1 (5 bases). Per the germline V gene, CDR1 is DFQATT and CDR2 is SNEGSKA (reference sequence). The CDR3 is made up of 13 amino acids. V was shortened by 6 bases and J by 3 bases, with 12 bases between the two germline ends. The CDR3 region is CSAGKGSNQPQHF. Written as DNA, the CDR3 is TGCAGTGCCGGAAAGGGGTCCAATCAGCCCCAGCATTTT.

The V call is TRBV7-3, the J call TRBJ2-7, with D possibly matching TRBD1 (6 bases). The germline V and J ends were trimmed by 1 base and 3 bases, with 13 bases remaining between them. CDR1 and CDR2 (germline): SGHTA, FQGTGA. This CDR3 has 15 amino acids. The CDR3 bases are TGTGCCAGCAGCTTAATCCCTCGGGACAACTACGAGCAGTACTTC. It is translated as CASSLIPRDNYEQYF.

This chain uses TRBV5-1 with TRBJ2-1, with D tentatively TRBD2 (6 bases). The CDR3 length is 15 residues. Germline V lookup: CDR1 SGHRS, CDR2 YFSETQ. Between the trimmed V and J ends, which lost 4 bases and 0 bases, there was a span of 11 bases. The CDR3 DNA follows: TGCGCCAGCAGCGCGGGACGGAGCTCCTACAATGAGCAGTTCTTC. It encodes CASSAGRSSYNEQFF.

This clonotype was observed a handful of times. The rearrangement links TRBV5-1 to TRBJ2-2; 9 bases align to TRBD2. Germline V lookup: CDR1 SGHRS, CDR2 YFSETQ. This CDR3 is built from 17 residues. The V and J ends lost 0 bases and 1 base, in that order; junction bases with no gene match: 4. CDR3 sequence (DNA): TGCGCCAGCAGCTTGGTTCCTAGCGGGAAGAACACCGGGGAGCTGTTTTTT. Translating gives CASSLVPSGKNTGELFF.

This chain uses TRBV6-1 with TRBJ2-1; TRBD1 agrees at 9 bases. J was trimmed by 7 bases and V by 5 bases; bases with no gene match: 12. The CDR3 is made up of 16 amino acids. From germline, CDR1 is MNHNS and CDR2 SASEGT. As DNA, the CDR3 is TGTGCCAGCAGTCGTTCCCCGGGACAGGGTAGTAATGAGCAGTTCTTC. This encodes CASSRSPGQGSNEQFF.

This clonotype showed up just a few times. V and J are TRBV12-3 or TRBV12-4 and TRBJ2-1; 7 nucleotides align to TRBD1. The CDR3 covers 11 residues. The J segment lost 9 bases and the V segment lost 5 bases, leaving 1 base of the junction unmatched. The CDR3 reads CASSHRGEQFF. The CDR3 DNA reads TGTGCCAGCAGTCACAGGGGTGAGCAGTTCTTC.

J is TRBJ2-1 and V is TRBV11-1; D not certain. Germline V gene data show CDR1 as SGHAT and CDR2 as FQDESV (reference sequence). Trimming took off 1 base at V and 9 bases at J, with 13 bases between the two ends. The CDR3 has 14 residues. The CDR3 DNA sequence: TGTGCCAGCAGCTTAGAACGTGTTATGAGTGAGCAGTTCTTC. This encodes CASSLERVMSEQFF. Together with reference TRBV11-1 and TRBJ2-1, the CDR3 gives the full variable domain: EAEVAQSPRYKITEKSQAVAFWCDPISGHATLYWYRQILGQGPELLVQFQDESVVDDSQLPKDRFSAERLKGVDSTLKIQPAELGDSAMYLCASSLERVMSEQFFGPGTRLTVL.

The sample holds many counts of this clonotype. The chain couples TRBV29-1 to TRBJ2-3; 9 bases are a match to TRBD2. Looked up from germline, CDR1 is SQVTM and CDR2 is ANQGSEA. Trimming took 3 bases from V and 2 from J; bases not matched to a gene: 6. This CDR3 has 15 amino acids. CDR3 in DNA: TGCAGCGTTGATATGACTAGCGGTTACACAGATACGCAGTATTTT. Translated: CSVDMTSGYTDTQYF.